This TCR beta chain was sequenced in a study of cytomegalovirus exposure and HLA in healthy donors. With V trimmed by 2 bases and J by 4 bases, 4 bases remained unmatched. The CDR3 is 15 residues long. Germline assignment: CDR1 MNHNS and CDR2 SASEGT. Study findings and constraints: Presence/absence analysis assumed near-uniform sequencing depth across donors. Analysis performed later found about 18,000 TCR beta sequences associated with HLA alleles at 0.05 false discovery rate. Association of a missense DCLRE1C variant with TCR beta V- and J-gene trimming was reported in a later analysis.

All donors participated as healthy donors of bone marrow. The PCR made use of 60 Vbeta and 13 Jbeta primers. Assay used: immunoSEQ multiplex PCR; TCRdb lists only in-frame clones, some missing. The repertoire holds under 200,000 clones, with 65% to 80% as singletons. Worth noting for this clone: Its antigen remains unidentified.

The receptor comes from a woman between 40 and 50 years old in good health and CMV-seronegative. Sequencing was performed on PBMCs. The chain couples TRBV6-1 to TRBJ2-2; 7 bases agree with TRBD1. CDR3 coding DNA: TGTGCCAGCAGTGAATCAACAGGGGTCACCGGGGAGCTGTTTTTT. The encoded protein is CASSESTGVTGELFF.